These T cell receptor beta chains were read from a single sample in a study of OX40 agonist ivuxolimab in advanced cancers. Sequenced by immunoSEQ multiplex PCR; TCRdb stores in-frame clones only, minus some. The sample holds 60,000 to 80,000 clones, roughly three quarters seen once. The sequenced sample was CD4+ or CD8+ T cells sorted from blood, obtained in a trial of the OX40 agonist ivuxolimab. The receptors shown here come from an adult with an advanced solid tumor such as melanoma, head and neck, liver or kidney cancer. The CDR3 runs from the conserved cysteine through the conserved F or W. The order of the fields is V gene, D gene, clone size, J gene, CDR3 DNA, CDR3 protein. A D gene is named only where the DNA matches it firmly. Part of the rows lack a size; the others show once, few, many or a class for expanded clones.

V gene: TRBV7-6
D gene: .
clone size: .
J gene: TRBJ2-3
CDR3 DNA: TGTGCCAGCAGCCCCGCGATCAGAGGGGCCGTCCACACAGATACGCAGTATTTT
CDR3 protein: CASSPAIRGAVHTDTQYF

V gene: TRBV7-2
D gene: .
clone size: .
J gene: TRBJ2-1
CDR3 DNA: TGTGCCAGCAGCTTAAGCGGACAGGACTATAATGAGCAGTTCTTC
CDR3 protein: CASSLSGQDYNEQFF

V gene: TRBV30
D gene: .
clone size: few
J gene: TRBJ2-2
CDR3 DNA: TGTGCCTGGAGAGACCGGAAGCGAGGCACCGGGGAGCTGTTTTTT
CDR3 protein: CAWRDRKRGTGELFF

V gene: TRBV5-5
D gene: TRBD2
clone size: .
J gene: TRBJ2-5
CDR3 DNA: TGTGCCAGCAGCGGGACTAGCGGTCAAGAGACCCAGTACTTC
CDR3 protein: CASSGTSGQETQYF

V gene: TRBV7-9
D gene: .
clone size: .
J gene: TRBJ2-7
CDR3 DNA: TGTGCCAGCAGCTTAATCGCGGGACCCTACGAGCAGTACTTC
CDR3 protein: CASSLIAGPYEQYF

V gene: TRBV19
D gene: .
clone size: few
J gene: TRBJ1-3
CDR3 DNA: TGTGCCAGTAGTATAGAGGGGCACACCATATATTTT
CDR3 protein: CASSIEGHTIYF

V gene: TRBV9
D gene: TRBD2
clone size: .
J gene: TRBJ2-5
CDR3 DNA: TGTGCCAGCAGCGGGACTAGCGGGGGGGCCGGAGAGACCCAGTACTTC
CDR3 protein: CASSGTSGGAGETQYF

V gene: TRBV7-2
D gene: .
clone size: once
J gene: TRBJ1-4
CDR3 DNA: TGTGCCAGCAGCCAGGGATGGGAAAAACTGTTTTTT
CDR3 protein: CASSQGWEKLFF

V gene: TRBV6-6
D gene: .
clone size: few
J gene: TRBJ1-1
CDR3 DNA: TGTGCCAGCAGTTACTCGATGGGGGCCACTGAAGCTTTCTTT
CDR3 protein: CASSYSMGATEAFF

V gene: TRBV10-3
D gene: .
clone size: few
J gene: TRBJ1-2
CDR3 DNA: TGTGCCATCAGTGAGTCAGGGGACTATGGCTACACCTTC
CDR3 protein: CAISESGDYGYTF

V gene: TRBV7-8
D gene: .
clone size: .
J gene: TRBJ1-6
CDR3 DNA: TGTGCCAGCAGCTATGACGGGAGGAATTCACCCCTCCACTTT
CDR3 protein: CASSYDGRNSPLHF

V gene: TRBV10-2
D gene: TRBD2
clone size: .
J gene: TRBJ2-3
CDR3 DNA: TGCGCCAGCAGTGAGTCGGGGCGGGCTAGCGGGAAAATAGATACGCAGTATTTT
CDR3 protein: CASSESGRASGKIDTQYF

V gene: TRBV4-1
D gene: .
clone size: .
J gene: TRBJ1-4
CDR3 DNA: TGCGCCAGCAGCCAAGCTAGTCTGGAAAAACTGTTTTTT
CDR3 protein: CASSQASLEKLFF

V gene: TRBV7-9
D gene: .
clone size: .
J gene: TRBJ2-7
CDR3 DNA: TGTGCCAGCAGCTTTGGGGAGGTCGAGCAGTACTTC
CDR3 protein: CASSFGEVEQYF

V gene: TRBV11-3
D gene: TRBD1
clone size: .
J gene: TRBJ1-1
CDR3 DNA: TGTGCCAGCAGCATGGACAGGGATGACACTGAAGCTTTCTTT
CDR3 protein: CASSMDRDDTEAFF

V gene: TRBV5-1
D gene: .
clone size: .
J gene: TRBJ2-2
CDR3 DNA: TGCGCCAGCAGAAGAGTGACCGGGGAGCTGTTTTTT
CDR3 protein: CASRRVTGELFF

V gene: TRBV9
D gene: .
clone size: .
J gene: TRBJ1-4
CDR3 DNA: TGTGCCAGCAGCGTAGGACGGGTCCCCTATGAAAAACTGTTTTTT
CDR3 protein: CASSVGRVPYEKLFF

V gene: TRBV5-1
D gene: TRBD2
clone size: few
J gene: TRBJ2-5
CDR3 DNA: TGCGCCAGCAGCACGGGACTAGCGGGCAGATTCATGGAGACCCAGTACTTC
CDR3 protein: CASSTGLAGRFMETQYF

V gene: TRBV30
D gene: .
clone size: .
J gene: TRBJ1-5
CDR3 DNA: TGTGCCTGGAGTGTGGGCTTCGGCAATCAGCCCCAGCATTTT
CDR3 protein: CAWSVGFGNQPQHF

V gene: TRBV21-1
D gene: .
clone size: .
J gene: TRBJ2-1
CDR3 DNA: TGTGCCAACATTTCCCCGTTGACTAGCGGGAGGGCCAGGGTAATCGATGAGCAGTTCTTC
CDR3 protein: CANISPLTSGRARVIDEQFF

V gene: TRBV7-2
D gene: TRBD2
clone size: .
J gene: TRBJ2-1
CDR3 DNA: TGTGCCAGCAGCTTAATAACTAGCGGGGAGGGGCAGTTCTTC
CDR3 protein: CASSLITSGEGQFF

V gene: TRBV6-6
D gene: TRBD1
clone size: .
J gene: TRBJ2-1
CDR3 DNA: TGTGCCAGCAGTTACGGGAACAGGGGTTTGGATGAGCAGTTCTTC
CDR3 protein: CASSYGNRGLDEQFF

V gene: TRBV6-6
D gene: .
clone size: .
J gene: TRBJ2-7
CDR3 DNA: TGTGCCAGCAGAGGGGTCCACAATGTGTACGAGCAGTACTTC
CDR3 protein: CASRGVHNVYEQYF

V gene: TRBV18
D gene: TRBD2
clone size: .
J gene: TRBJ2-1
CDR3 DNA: TGTGCCAGCTCACACGCGACTAGCGAGTATGAGCAGTTCTTC
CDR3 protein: CASSHATSEYEQFF

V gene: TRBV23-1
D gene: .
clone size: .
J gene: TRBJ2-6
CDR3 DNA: TGCGCCAGCAGTCAATCAGGGGGGAAAGGGGCCTGCGCGTCTGGGGCCAACGTCCTGACTTTC
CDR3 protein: CASSQSGGKGACASGANVLTF

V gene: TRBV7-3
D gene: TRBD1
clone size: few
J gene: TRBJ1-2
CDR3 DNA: TGTGCCAGCAGCCCCTCCGGACAGGGGTCTGGCTACACCTTC
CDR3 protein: CASSPSGQGSGYTF

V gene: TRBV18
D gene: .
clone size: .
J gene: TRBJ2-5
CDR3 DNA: TGTGCCAGCTCACTAAACATGGAAACAGGGAGCCGACAAGAGACCCAGTACTTC
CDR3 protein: CASSLNMETGSRQETQYF

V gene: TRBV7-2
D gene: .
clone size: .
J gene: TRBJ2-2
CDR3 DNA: TGTGCCAGCAGCTTACAACAGCCGGGGGACGGGGAGCTGTTTTTT
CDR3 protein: CASSLQQPGDGELFF

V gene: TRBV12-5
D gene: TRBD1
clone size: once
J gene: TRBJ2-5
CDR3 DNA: TGTGCTAGTGGTTTGTCCTACAGGGGTGGAGAGACCCAGTACTTC
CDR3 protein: CASGLSYRGGETQYF

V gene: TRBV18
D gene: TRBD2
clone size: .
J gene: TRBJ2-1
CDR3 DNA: TGTGCCAGCTCACCACCCCCGGGACTAGCGGGAGGGCCTGGAAATGAGCAGTTCTTC
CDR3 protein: CASSPPPGLAGGPGNEQFF

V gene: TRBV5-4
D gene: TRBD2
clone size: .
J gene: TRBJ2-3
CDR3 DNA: TGTGCCAGCAGCTCGGAGTCTAGCGGGCCGGCAGATACGCAGTATTTT
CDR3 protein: CASSSESSGPADTQYF

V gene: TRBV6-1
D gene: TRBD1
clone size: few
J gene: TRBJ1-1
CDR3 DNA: TGTGCCAGCAGTGAAGTAGGGGGCGAGGGCACTGAAGCTTTCTTT
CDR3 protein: CASSEVGGEGTEAFF

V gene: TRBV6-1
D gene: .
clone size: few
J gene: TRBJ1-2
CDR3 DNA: TGTGCCAGCCTAGGGCTGAACGCCAATGGCTACACCTTC
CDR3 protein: CASLGLNANGYTF

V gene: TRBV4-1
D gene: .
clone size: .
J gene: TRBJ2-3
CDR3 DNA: TGCGCCAGCAAGGGGGATGGTTTCTTCCTCACAGATACGCAGTATTTT
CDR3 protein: CASKGDGFFLTDTQYF

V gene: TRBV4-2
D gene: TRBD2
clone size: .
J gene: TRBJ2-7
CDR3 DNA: TGTGCCAGCAGCCAAGGCTTTGCGGGAGATCCCCAGTACTTC
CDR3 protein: CASSQGFAGDPQYF

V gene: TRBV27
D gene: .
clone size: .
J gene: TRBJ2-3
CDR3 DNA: TGTGCCAGCAGTTCCTCCGGTGCGGGTCAAGATACGCAGTATTTT
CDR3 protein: CASSSSGAGQDTQYF